The text below deals with one T cell receptor beta chain. The sample is drawn from a study of OX40 agonist ivuxolimab in advanced cancers. Peripheral blood came from all dose cohorts at three timepoints. V was pared by 6 bases and J by 3 bases, with 5 bases of the junction left unmatched. The germline V gene encodes CDR1 MNHNS and CDR2 SASEGT. The CDR3 length is 15 residues. The data were produced by immunoSEQ multiplex PCR, yet TCRdb's version contains in-frame clones alone and is incomplete. The table has more than 90,000 clones, just under 85% seen once. The starting material was CD4+ or CD8+ T cells sorted from blood, obtained in a trial of the OX40 agonist ivuxolimab. The clonotype was recovered from an adult with an advanced solid tumor such as melanoma, head and neck, liver or kidney cancer. J is TRBJ2-7 and V is TRBV6-1; the match to TRBD2 covers 13 bases. CDR3 sequence: CASRTGTSGNYEQYF. As DNA, the CDR3 is TGTGCCAGCAGAACCGGGACTAGCGGGAACTACGAGCAGTACTTC.